Below are 10 T cell receptor beta chains sequenced from a single sample in a study of T-cell reconstitution after alpha-beta-depleted transplantation in children. Unique molecular identifiers were used in preparing the TCRbeta library. In TCRdb, the PCR reads were re-called with MiXCR into one record per CDR3 protein. This sample has around 580,000 distinct CDR3 sequences, with more than 20% found just once. Here the sequenced sample was PBMCs, mostly from graft donor cells, taken 360 days after TCRalphabeta/CD19-depleted stem cell transplant. These receptors were collected from a boy under three years old who had a stem cell transplant for acute myeloid leukemia, so the T cells may come from the graft donor.

This clonotype was recorded many times. CDR3 in amino acids: CAISDLASDEQFF. CDR3 nucleotide sequence: TGTGCCATCAGTGATCTAGCGAGCGATGAGCAGTTCTTC. This chain uses TRBV10-3 with TRBJ2-1; D may be TRBD2 (6 bases). Trimming stripped 3 bases from V and 8 bases from J, with 11 bases between. The CDR3 runs 13 residues. In germline, CDR1 is ENHRY, CDR2 SYGVKD.

In its sample, this clonotype was seen many times. The rearrangement uses TRBV11-3 and TRBJ2-1, with unresolved D. V gave up 4 bases and J gave up 7 bases, with 20 bases separating them. The CDR3 covers 16 residues. Germline loops: CDR1 SGHNT, CDR2 YENEEA. CDR3 loop: CASSSFDTVWQNEQFF. CDR3 DNA: TGTGCCAGCAGCTCATTTGACACGGTCTGGCAAAATGAGCAGTTCTTC. The full variable domain, with the rest looked up from reference TRBV11-3 and TRBJ2-1, is EAGVVQSPRYKIIEKKQPVAFWCNPISGHNTLYWYLQNLGQGPELLIRYENEEAVDDSQLPKDRFSAERLKGVDSTLKIQPAELGDSAVYLCASSSFDTVWQNEQFFGPGTRLTVL.

This clonotype occurred many times. V usage is TRBV7-2 and J usage is TRBJ2-2; D perhaps matches TRBD1 (5 bases). This CDR3 spans 15 amino acids. Germline CDR1 is SGHTA and CDR2 is FQGNSA. The germline V and J ends were trimmed by 4 bases and 5 bases, with 14 bases remaining between them. The chain's CDR3 is CASSSTSRQTGELFF. CDR3 bases: TGTGCCAGCAGCTCCACGTCTCGACAGACCGGGGAGCTGTTTTTT.

This clonotype was picked up many times. V is TRBV14 and J is TRBJ2-7; D gene ambiguous. CDR1 and CDR2 (germline): SGHDN, FVKESK. The V end lost 8 bases, the J end lost 0 bases, and 11 bases lay between the germline ends. The CDR3 is made up of 13 amino acids. CDR3 amino acids: CASSIDSSYEQYF. CDR3 DNA sequence: TGTGCCAGCTCAATCGACTCCTCCTACGAGCAGTACTTC. Complete variable domain (other parts from reference TRBV14 and TRBJ2-7): EAGVTQFPSHSVIEKGQTVTLRCDPISGHDNLYWYRRVMGKEIKFLLHFVKESKQDESGMPNNRFLAERTGGTYSTLKVQPAELEDSGVYFCASSIDSSYEQYFGPGTRLTVT.

This clonotype was observed many times. The chain has TRBV7-9 and TRBJ2-7, with D perhaps matching TRBD1 (6 bases). Looked up from germline, CDR1 is SEHNR and CDR2 is FQNEAQ (reference sequence). Trimming shortened V by 5 bases and J by 3 bases, and 11 bases separated the two germline ends. This CDR3 has 13 residues. CDR3 sequence reads: CASSNGQIYEQYF. The CDR3 DNA follows: TGTGCCAGCAGCAACGGACAGATCTACGAGCAGTACTTC.

This clonotype appeared many times. The V call is TRBV7-2, the J call TRBJ1-6; 11 positions match TRBD1. CDR1 is SGHTA, CDR2 FQGNSA, per germline. This CDR3 is 16 amino acids long. The V segment lost 5 bases and the J segment 2 bases; nucleotides outside the gene matches: 2. CDR3 in amino acids: CASSPDRGPYNSPLHF. As DNA, the CDR3 is TGTGCCAGCAGCCCGGACAGGGGGCCCTATAATTCACCCCTCCACTTT. Looking up the rest from reference TRBV7-2 and TRBJ1-6 gives the full variable domain: GAGVSQSPSNKVTEKGKDVELRCDPISGHTALYWYRQSLGQGLEFLIYFQGNSAPDKSGLPSDRFSAERTGGSVSTLTIQRTQQEDSAVYLCASSPDRGPYNSPLHFGNGTRLTVT.

This clonotype was detected many times. The J gene is TRBJ2-3, the V gene TRBV6-6, with D possibly being TRBD1 (5 bases). The CDR3 loop spans 12 amino acids. V gave up 4 bases and J gave up 9 bases, with 11 bases separating them. Germline CDR1 is MNHNY and CDR2 is SVGAGI (reference sequence). This chain's CDR3 is CASSSTGKTQYF. The CDR3 nucleotides are TGTGCCAGCAGTTCAACAGGAAAAACGCAGTATTTT.

V and J are TRBV27 and TRBJ2-3; TRBD2 matches 15 bases. The junction had 6 bases not matched to a gene; V was cut back by 6 bases and J by 2 bases. The CDR3 length is 17 residues. CDR1 and CDR2 from the germline V gene are MNHEY and SMNVEV (reference sequence). CDR3 region: CASSPGLAGGNTDTQYF. In nucleotides, the CDR3 is TGTGCCAGCAGCCCGGGACTAGCGGGGGGAAACACAGATACGCAGTATTTT.

The chain has TRBV7-2 and TRBJ2-5, with D hard to call. The CDR3 runs 14 residues. Germline CDR1 and CDR2: SGHTA and FQGNSA. Trimming cost V 6 bases and J 1 base, with 12 bases left between them. The CDR3 here is CASSPWQVQETQYF. In DNA, the CDR3 is TGTGCCAGCAGTCCGTGGCAGGTCCAAGAGACCCAGTACTTC.

This clonotype was observed many times. This chain links TRBV11-2 with TRBJ2-3; 9 bases are shared with TRBD1. The CDR3 spans 16 residues. J gave up 6 bases and V 1 base, and 8 bases lay outside the gene matches. Per the germline V gene, CDR1 is SGHAT and CDR2 is FQNNGV. Written as DNA, the CDR3 is TGTGCCAGCAGCTTAGGGGGGACAGGGTCGGGGGATACGCAGTATTTT. It yields the protein CASSLGGTGSGDTQYF. Full variable domain (missing parts from reference TRBV11-2 and TRBJ2-3): EAGVAQSPRYKIIEKRQSVAFWCNPISGHATLYWYQQILGQGPKLLIQFQNNGVVDDSQLPKDRFSAERLKGVDSTLKIQPAKLEDSAVYLCASSLGGTGSGDTQYFGPGTRLTVL.